The rows below give T cell receptor beta chains drawn from one sample of a study of cytomegalovirus exposure and HLA in healthy donors. TCRdb's copy holds only in-frame clones and misses some; the assay was immunoSEQ multiplex PCR. The sample has about 55,000 clones, 80% to 95% seen once; the top ten hold approximately 3%. The sequencing input was PBMCs. These receptors originate from a man aged 18 to 29 in good health and CMV-seronegative. The CDR3 runs from the conserved cysteine through the conserved F or W. D genes are given only for firm matches. Size tells how often a clone was seen (once, few, many) or the class of an expanded clone, and some rows leave it out.

>.|.|TRBV28|TRBJ2-7
TGTGCCAGCAGTTTCAAGGGGTCCTACGAGCAGTACTTC
CASSFKGSYEQYF
>once|.|TRBV2|TRBJ1-2
TGTGCCAGCAGTGAACGTCTGTCGTATGGCTACACCTTC
CASSERLSYGYTF
>.|TRBD2|TRBV14|TRBJ2-7
TGTGCCAGCAGCCCAGGACTAGGATCCCTCGAGCAGTACTTC
CASSPGLGSLEQYF
>.|.|TRBV2|TRBJ1-1
TGTGCCAGCAGTGGACAGTTGAACACTGAAGCTTTCTTT
CASSGQLNTEAFF
>.|.|TRBV2|TRBJ1-2
TGTGCCAGCAGTGGATCGGAGAGTGGCTACACCTTC
CASSGSESGYTF
>.|TRBD1|TRBV6-6|TRBJ2-3
TGTGCCAGCAGAAGCGCCCAGGGGGCAAGCACAGATACGCAGTATTTT
CASRSAQGASTDTQYF
>.|.|TRBV5-5|TRBJ1-2
TGTGCCAGCAGCTTGGCGGGAGCTAACTATGGCTACACCTTC
CASSLAGANYGYTF
>.|.|TRBV5-1|TRBJ1-1
TGCGCCAGCAGCTTGGGGGCTTTAGGCAACACTGAAGCTTTCTTT
CASSLGALGNTEAFF
>.|TRBD1|TRBV2|TRBJ2-4
TGTGCCAGCGGACAGGGAAATGTAGCCAAAAACATTCAGTACTTC
CASGQGNVAKNIQYF
>.|TRBD2|TRBV27|TRBJ2-7
TGTGCCAGCAGTTTGGTGGCGGGAGATAGGTACGAGCAGTACTTC
CASSLVAGDRYEQYF
>.|TRBD2|TRBV11-2|TRBJ2-1
TGTGCCAGCATAAACGGGAGGCCCTCCTACAATGAGCAGTTCTTC
CASINGRPSYNEQFF
>once|.|TRBV6-1|TRBJ1-4
TGTGCCAGCAGTCCAGGCAGGATGAATGAAAAACTGTTTTTT
CASSPGRMNEKLFF
>.|TRBD2|TRBV6-1|TRBJ2-7
TGTGCCAGCAGTAGGGCCGGGACTAGCGGCTACGAGCAGTACTTC
CASSRAGTSGYEQYF
>.|.|TRBV27|TRBJ1-3
TGTGCCAGCGGGGGGGCAGACTCTGGAAACACCATATATTTT
CASGGADSGNTIYF
>.|TRBD1|TRBV6-1|TRBJ2-5
TGTGCCAGCAGCGCCGGGACAGCAATGTACTTC
CASSAGTAMYF
>once|TRBD1|TRBV28|TRBJ1-2
TGTGCCAGCAAACAGGGGGCAGTCAACTATGGCTACACCTTC
CASKQGAVNYGYTF
>once|.|TRBV28|TRBJ2-2
TGTGCCAGCAGTTTTCGGGGTCACACCGGGGAGCTGTTTTTT
CASSFRGHTGELFF
>.|.|TRBV19|TRBJ2-7
TGTGCCAGTAGTATGGGTCTCACCCGGAGCTCCTACGAGCAGTACTTC
CASSMGLTRSSYEQYF
>.|.|TRBV28|TRBJ2-5
TGTGCCAGCCGTACTCCGGGTTACCAAGAGACCCAGTACTTC
CASRTPGYQETQYF
>.|TRBD2|TRBV11-3|TRBJ2-1
TGTGCCAGCAGCGCGGGACTAGTAGTACGCAATGAGCAGTTCTTC
CASSAGLVVRNEQFF
>.|.|TRBV19|TRBJ1-4
TGTGCCAGCCGACGAGACTACAGGGTTGGCGAAAAACTGTTTTTT
CASRRDYRVGEKLFF
>.|.|TRBV19|TRBJ2-1
TGTGCCAGTGGGGCGGAACGATGGGTTACCTACAATGAGCAGTTCTTC
CASGAERWVTYNEQFF
>.|TRBD2|TRBV2|TRBJ2-5
TGTGCCAGTACCCGACTAGCGGGACAAGAGACCCAGTACTTC
CASTRLAGQETQYF
>.|.|TRBV6-1|TRBJ1-5
TGTGCCAGCAGTGAAGCGGGGGGACAGCCCCAGCATTTT
CASSEAGGQPQHF
>.|.|TRBV28|TRBJ2-1
TGTGCCAGCCGGCCTGCGGCTTACTACAATGAGCAGTTCTTC
CASRPAAYYNEQFF
>.|TRBD1|TRBV2|TRBJ1-5
TGTGCCAGCAGACCCCGGGACAGTGGCAATCAGCCCCAGCATTTT
CASRPRDSGNQPQHF
>once|.|TRBV5-4|TRBJ2-5
TGTGCCAGCAGCCGCGCTAGCGTTCAGGAGACCCAGTACTTC
CASSRASVQETQYF
>.|.|TRBV6-5|TRBJ2-2
TGTGCCAGCACCTGGACAGCGAACACCGGGGAGCTGTTTTTT
CASTWTANTGELFF
>.|TRBD2|TRBV27|TRBJ2-2
TGTGCCAGCAGTTTCGGCGTAGCGGGAGGGCGACCCACCGGGGAGCTGTTTTTT
CASSFGVAGGRPTGELFF
>.|.|TRBV6-5|TRBJ2-7
TGTGCCAGCAGTTATGCGCAGGTGTCCTACGAGCAGTACTTC
CASSYAQVSYEQYF
>.|.|TRBV29-1|TRBJ1-1
TGCAGCGTTAAACCGGGTTACAACACTGAAGCTTTCTTT
CSVKPGYNTEAFF
>.|.|TRBV28|TRBJ2-7
TGTGCCAGCAGTCCGCTTGGAGGGACCTCCTACGAGCAGTACTTC
CASSPLGGTSYEQYF
>.|.|TRBV4-1|TRBJ1-2
TGCGCCAGCAGCCAAGATAAGGAGCTTACTAACTATGGCTACACCTTC
CASSQDKELTNYGYTF
>.|.|TRBV5-1|TRBJ2-5
TGCGCCAGCAGCCTGGGGGCTGGACTACAAGAGACCCAGTACTTC
CASSLGAGLQETQYF
>.|.|TRBV28|TRBJ1-5
TGTGCCAGCAGTTTAAGAGGGTATAGCAATCAGCCCCAGCATTTT
CASSLRGYSNQPQHF
>.|.|TRBV15|TRBJ2-1
TGTGCCACCAGCAGAGCCAGGGCCCGCTCCTACAATGAGCAGTTCTTC
CATSRARARSYNEQFF
>.|.|TRBV19|TRBJ2-3
TGTGCCAGTAGTACAGAGGGGGGAAGAGGGGGCACAGATACGCAGTATTTT
CASSTEGGRGGTDTQYF
>.|.|TRBV6-1|TRBJ2-1
TGTGCCAGCATCTTGACAGCCTACAATGAGCAGTTCTTC
CASILTAYNEQFF
>.|.|TRBV5-6|TRBJ1-5
TGTGCCAGCAGCTTACAGACAGGCTTCAATCAGCCCCAGCATTTT
CASSLQTGFNQPQHF
>.|TRBD2|TRBV9|TRBJ2-1
TGTGCCAGCAGCCCGCCTAGCGGCTCCTACAATGAGCAGTTCTTC
CASSPPSGSYNEQFF
>.|TRBD2|TRBV19|TRBJ2-7
TGTGCCAGTAGGCAAACTAGCGGGAGGGCCGGTCGAAGGGAGCAGTACTTC
CASRQTSGRAGRREQYF
>.|TRBD1|TRBV6-5|TRBJ2-7
TGTGCCAGCAGTTACTCGAAGACAGGGATCTACGAGCAGTACTTC
CASSYSKTGIYEQYF
>.|TRBD2|TRBV27|TRBJ2-1
TGTGCCAGCAGTTTAGGGGGGGGGAATGAGCAGTTCTTC
CASSLGGGNEQFF
>.|.|TRBV29-1|TRBJ1-5
TGCAGCGTAGGGCGGGAAAATCAGCCCCAGCATTTT
CSVGRENQPQHF
>.|.|TRBV29-1|TRBJ2-7
TGCAGCGTTGAAATGACTGACTACGAGCAGTACTTC
CSVEMTDYEQYF
>few|TRBD1|TRBV6-4|TRBJ1-5
TGTGCCAGCAGTGACGGACAGGGCAATCAGCCCCAGCATTTT
CASSDGQGNQPQHF
>.|TRBD2|TRBV9|TRBJ2-1
TGTGCCAGCAGCGTTGACGGGAGGGCGCAACATGAGCAGTTCTTC
CASSVDGRAQHEQFF
>.|TRBD1|TRBV9|TRBJ1-1
TGTGCCAGCAGCTCCTATGGGGGGACAGCGAACACTGAAGCTTTCTTT
CASSSYGGTANTEAFF
>.|TRBD2|TRBV5-4|TRBJ2-5
TGTGCCAGCAGCTTGGAAGCGGGAGAAGAGACCCAGTACTTC
CASSLEAGEETQYF